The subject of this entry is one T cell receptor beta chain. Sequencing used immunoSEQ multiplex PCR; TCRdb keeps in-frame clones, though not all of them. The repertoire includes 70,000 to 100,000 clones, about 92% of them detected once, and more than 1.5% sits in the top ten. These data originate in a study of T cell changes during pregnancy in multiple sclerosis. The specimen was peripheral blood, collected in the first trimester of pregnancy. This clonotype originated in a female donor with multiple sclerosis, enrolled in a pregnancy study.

The CDR3 is CASSFPGGWTEAFF. CDR3 nucleotide sequence: TGTGCCAGCAGTTTCCCAGGGGGGTGGACTGAAGCTTTCTTT. V is TRBV28 and J is TRBJ1-1; 7 bases are shared with TRBD1. The CDR3 runs 14 residues. The V gene end was trimmed by 3 bases and the J gene end by 5 bases; junction bases not matched to a gene: 6. Germline assignment: CDR1 MDHEN and CDR2 SYDVKM.